This T cell receptor beta chain is from a study of cytomegalovirus exposure and HLA in healthy donors. Findings and limits, study-wide: While the bulk of TCR sequences proved rare, some public TCRs turned up in many donors. In a later analysis, at a false discovery rate of 0.05, 16,951 TCR beta sequences were associated with HLA alleles. The classifier was said to identify cytomegalovirus status with high specificity and sensitivity.

With regard to this clone: Its antigen remains unknown.

PCR involved 60 Vbeta and 13 Jbeta primers. Only in-frame clones appear in the TCRdb table, and some are missing; sequencing was by immunoSEQ multiplex PCR. Found here are 150,000 to 200,000 clones; the top ten clones hold 6.5%. Trimming took 3 bases from V and 6 from J; bases not matched to a gene: 8. The CDR3 extends over 15 amino acids. Germline values: CDR1 SGHRS, CDR2 YFSETQ. The chain couples TRBV5-1 to TRBJ1-2, with 10 nucleotides matching TRBD1. Sequenced: PBMCs. The receptor was derived from a man aged 25 to 40 in good health and CMV-seronegative. CDR3 DNA: TGCGCCAGCAGCTGGGGGGACAGGGGTTTAAATGGCTACACCTTC. Its protein is CASSWGDRGLNGYTF.